What follows are 7 T cell receptor beta chains derived from one specimen sequenced in a study of cytomegalovirus exposure and HLA in healthy donors. Use of 60 Vbeta and 13 Jbeta primers characterized the PCR. Produced via immunoSEQ multiplex PCR; TCRdb's table is partial and in-frame only. Of about 150,000 clones in the sample, 50% to 75% were seen once. The material sequenced was PBMCs. Receptor source: an older woman in good health and CMV-seropositive.

The table lists this clone with a count of one. The DNA of the CDR3 is TGTGCCAGAACTAAAGACAGGGGTCAAGAGACCCAGTACTTC. This gives the protein CARTKDRGQETQYF. The chain is built from TRBV7-2 and TRBJ2-5, with TRBD1 identical over 8 bases. The germline V gene encodes CDR1 SGHTA and CDR2 FQGNSA. V was clipped by 9 bases and J by 2 bases; unmatched bases: 8. This CDR3 comprises 14 residues.

The chain joins TRBV15 to TRBJ1-3; a weak D match, TRBD1 (5 bases). CDR3 length equals 15 residues. Trimming left V 0 bases short and J 4 bases short, with 10 bases between. Germline lookup yields CDR1 LNHNV and CDR2 YYDKDF (reference sequence). The CDR3 loop is CATSRDGGTGNTIYF. CDR3 in DNA: TGTGCCACCAGCAGAGACGGCGGGACCGGAAACACCATATATTTT.

The chain recombines TRBV6-5 with TRBJ1-3; maybe TRBD1 (6 bases). The V end was cut by 7 bases, the J end by 0 bases, with 10 bases between. From germline, CDR1 is MNHEY and CDR2 SVGAGI. The CDR3 is 14 amino acids. In DNA, the CDR3 is TGTGCCAGCAAGGACAGATACTCTGGAAACACCATATATTTT. Protein: CASKDRYSGNTIYF.

The rearrangement joins TRBV27 to TRBJ1-1; maybe TRBD1 (5 bases). V was shortened by 6 bases and J by 1 base, with 12 bases between the two germline ends. Germline V lookup: CDR1 MNHEY, CDR2 SMNVEV (reference sequence). The CDR3 has 14 amino acids. CDR3 nucleotides: TGTGCCAGCAGGAGCTTTGGGGCGAACACTGAAGCTTTCTTT. Its protein product is CASRSFGANTEAFF.

The rearrangement joins TRBV7-2 to TRBJ2-7, with a possible D match to TRBD2 (6 bases). Trimming left V 5 bases short and J 0 bases short, with 23 bases between. There are 18 residues in the CDR3. Per the germline V gene, CDR1 is SGHTA and CDR2 is FQGNSA. The DNA for the CDR3 is TGTGCCAGCAGCAGTCACGCCTCCGGGACTCTTAGCTCCTACGAGCAGTACTTC. Residues: CASSSHASGTLSSYEQYF.

The V call is TRBV21-1, the J call TRBJ2-7; the table names TRBD1, a call not compared with the DNA. TRBV21-1 is described as a pseudogene. The CDR3 covers 14 residues. CDR3 sequence (DNA): TGTGCCGTATATGGGGGCAGCCATGACTACGAGCAGTACTTC. Its translation: CAVYGGSHDYEQYF.

This chain links TRBV28 with TRBJ2-5; possible D gene TRBD1, 6 bases. The V gene's germline CDR1 is MDHEN and CDR2 SYDVKM. The CDR3 consists of 16 residues. The V end lost 6 bases, the J end lost 11 bases, and 28 bases lay between the germline ends. CDR3 sequence reads: CASSPRTGTLVGEQYF. CDR3 bases: TGTGCCAGCAGCCCTCGAACCGGGACACTCGTCGGGGAGCAGTACTTC.